This T cell receptor (beta chain) originates from a study of technical replicates of blood from several donors. Libraries were prepared by immunoSEQ multiplex PCR; TCRdb keeps only in-frame clonotypes and omits some of them. The table has 11,000 to 15,000 clones, 84% seen once. The V gene's germline CDR1 is SGHVS and CDR2 FNYEAQ. V gave up 1 base and J gave up 2 bases; unmatched junction bases: 5. CDR3 length: 16 amino acids. Material: PBMCs. The rearrangement uses TRBV7-6 and TRBJ2-5; TRBD2 matches 9 bases. The TCR comes from a human donor in good health. The CDR3 sequence: CASSLDPSGTQETQYF. In DNA, the CDR3 is TGTGCCAGCAGCTTAGATCCTAGCGGGACTCAAGAGACCCAGTACTTC.